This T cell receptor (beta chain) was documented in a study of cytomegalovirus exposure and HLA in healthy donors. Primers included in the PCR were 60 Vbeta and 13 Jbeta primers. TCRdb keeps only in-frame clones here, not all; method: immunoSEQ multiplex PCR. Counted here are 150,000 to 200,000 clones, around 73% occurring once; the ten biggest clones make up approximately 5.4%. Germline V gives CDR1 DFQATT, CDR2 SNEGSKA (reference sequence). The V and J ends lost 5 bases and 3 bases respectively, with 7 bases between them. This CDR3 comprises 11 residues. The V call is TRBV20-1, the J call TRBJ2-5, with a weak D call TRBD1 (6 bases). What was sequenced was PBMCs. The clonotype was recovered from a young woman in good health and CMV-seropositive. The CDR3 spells CSARTEETQYF. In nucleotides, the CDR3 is TGCAGTGCTCGGACAGAAGAGACCCAGTACTTC.